These T cell receptor beta chains were read from a single sample in a study of metastatic and nonmetastatic thyroid tumors. From the PCR reads, TCRdb re-called clones with MiXCR. This sample has tens of thousands of clones; roughly 15% occur once, and the top ten carry around 4.2%. The specimen sequenced was blood. The origin of the receptors is a female donor with papillary thyroid cancer or a benign thyroid nodule (not recorded which). Some clones in this sample may be carry-over from other donors' samples. The CDR3 runs from the conserved cysteine through the conserved F or W. D genes are given only for firm matches. Some rows mark clone size as missing; the rest say once, few, many or name a class of expanded clone.

D: .; V: TRBV6-1; length: 13; size: .; J: TRBJ2-5; CDR3: CASSDEEGETQYF; DNA: TGTGCCAGCAGTGACGAGGAAGGAGAGACCCAGTACTTC
D: TRBD1; V: TRBV6-2/TRBV6-3; length: 14; size: many; J: TRBJ2-5; CDR3: CASSRQTGGETQYF; DNA: TGTGCCAGCAGCCGTCAGACAGGGGGGGAGACCCAGTACTTC
D: .; V: TRBV29-1; length: 11; size: many; J: TRBJ1-2; CDR3: CTTNSGMGYTF; DNA: TGCACTACCAATTCGGGCATGGGATACACCTTC
D: TRBD1; V: TRBV6-6; length: 19; size: few; J: TRBJ2-6; CDR3: CASSSVKRQGASRANVLTF; DNA: TGTGCCAGCAGTTCCGTTAAGAGACAGGGGGCTAGTCGGGCCAACGTCCTGACTTTC
D: .; V: TRBV5-6; length: 14; size: many; J: TRBJ2-7; CDR3: CASSGRQSSYEQYF; DNA: TGTGCCAGCAGCGGAAGACAGAGCTCCTACGAGCAGTACTTC
D: .; V: TRBV11-2; length: 17; size: .; J: TRBJ2-2; CDR3: CASSLGGGTWMTGELFF; DNA: TGTGCCAGCAGCTTAGGTGGCGGGACGTGGATGACCGGGGAGCTGTTTTTT
D: .; V: TRBV6-1; length: 14; size: few; J: TRBJ1-5; CDR3: CASRGQGVSQPQHF; DNA: TGTGCCAGCAGGGGGCAAGGTGTAAGTCAGCCCCAGCATTTT
D: .; V: TRBV6-1; length: 11; size: many; J: TRBJ1-4; CDR3: CASSPGGKLFF; DNA: TGTGCCAGCAGCCCGGGGGGAAAACTGTTTTTT
D: TRBD2; V: TRBV4-2; length: 17; size: medium-sized; J: TRBJ2-1; CDR3: CASSQESVAGGYNEQFF; DNA: TGTGCCAGCAGCCAAGAGTCGGTAGCGGGAGGCTACAATGAGCAGTTCTTC
D: .; V: TRBV11-2; length: 14; size: .; J: TRBJ2-2; CDR3: CASRGRINTGELFF; DNA: TGTGCCAGCAGAGGGAGGATTAACACCGGGGAGCTGTTTTTT
D: .; V: TRBV5-1; length: 16; size: large; J: TRBJ2-3; CDR3: CASSLEQLVRSDTQYF; DNA: TGCGCCAGCAGCTTGGAGCAACTAGTTCGCTCAGATACGCAGTATTTT
D: TRBD2; V: TRBV6-1; length: 15; size: many; J: TRBJ2-1; CDR3: CASRAAAGVGNEQFF; DNA: TGTGCCAGCAGAGCTGCAGCGGGAGTGGGCAATGAGCAGTTCTTC
D: TRBD1; V: TRBV28; length: 14; size: many; J: TRBJ2-3; CDR3: CASWDRGRTDTQYF; DNA: TGTGCCAGCTGGGACAGGGGCCGTACAGATACGCAGTATTTT
D: .; V: TRBV3-1; length: 19; size: many; J: TRBJ2-5; CDR3: CASSQDSRGPEGIQETQYF; DNA: TGTGCCAGCAGCCAAGATAGCCGGGGGCCCGAGGGGATACAAGAGACCCAGTACTTC
D: .; V: TRBV14; length: 13; size: many; J: TRBJ2-2; CDR3: CASSRQAVGELFF; DNA: TGTGCCAGCAGTAGGCAGGCCGTCGGGGAGCTGTTTTTT
D: TRBD2; V: TRBV18; length: 16; size: many; J: TRBJ2-1; CDR3: CASSPGLAGGPNEQFF; DNA: TGTGCCAGCTCCCCGGGACTAGCGGGAGGGCCTAATGAGCAGTTCTTC
D: .; V: TRBV5-5; length: 15; size: few; J: TRBJ2-2; CDR3: CASSSNWGWTGELFF; DNA: TGTGCCAGCAGCTCGAACTGGGGGTGGACCGGGGAGCTGTTTTTT
D: TRBD2; V: TRBV28; length: 18; size: many; J: TRBJ2-1; CDR3: CASRPLGAGGPSYNEQFF; DNA: TGTGCCAGCAGGCCGTTAGGGGCGGGAGGGCCCTCCTACAATGAGCAGTTCTTC
D: .; V: TRBV24-1; length: 11; size: many; J: TRBJ2-1; CDR3: CATSQGWEQFF; DNA: TGTGCCACCAGCCAGGGGTGGGAGCAGTTCTTC
D: TRBD2; V: TRBV10-3; length: 13; size: .; J: TRBJ2-3; CDR3: CAIDSGGGDTQYF; DNA: TGTGCCATCGATAGCGGGGGGGGAGATACGCAGTATTTT
D: .; V: TRBV15; length: 17; size: many; J: TRBJ1-4; CDR3: CATSRAGRGGTNEKLFF; DNA: TGTGCCACCAGCAGAGCCGGTCGGGGGGGGACTAATGAAAAACTGTTTTTT
D: .; V: TRBV28; length: 15; size: few; J: TRBJ1-6; CDR3: CASTPVDRDYSPLHF; DNA: TGTGCCAGTACCCCTGTGGACAGAGATTATTCACCCCTCCACTTT
D: .; V: TRBV6-1; length: 13; size: .; J: TRBJ2-1; CDR3: CASILSVGERRFF; DNA: TGTGCCAGCATCCTCAGCGTGGGGGAACGGCGTTTCTTC
D: .; V: TRBV7-9; length: 13; size: many; J: TRBJ2-1; CDR3: CASSLGGWDEQFF; DNA: TGTGCCAGCAGCTTAGGGGGGTGGGATGAGCAGTTCTTC
D: .; V: TRBV12-3/TRBV12-4; length: 12; size: many; J: TRBJ1-1; CDR3: CASSPRWGRVFF; DNA: TGTGCCAGCAGCCCTCGTTGGGGAAGGGTTTTCTTT
D: .; V: TRBV5-1; length: 14; size: many; J: TRBJ1-1; CDR3: CASSLAYLNTEAFF; DNA: TGCGCCAGCAGCTTGGCCTACTTGAACACTGAAGCTTTCTTT
D: .; V: TRBV7-4; length: 21; size: many; J: TRBJ2-2; CDR3: CASSLVTYSTEIYLKTGELFF; DNA: TGTGCCAGCAGCTTAGTAACTTATTCAACGGAGATATACCTGAAGACCGGGGAGCTGTTTTTT
D: .; V: TRBV5-1; length: 14; size: many; J: TRBJ1-1; CDR3: CASSSGLMNTEAFF; DNA: TGCGCCAGCAGCTCGGGGCTTATGAACACTGAAGCTTTCTTT
D: .; V: TRBV15; length: 12; size: many; J: TRBJ2-5; CDR3: CATGRGRETQYF; DNA: TGTGCCACCGGCAGGGGTCGAGAGACCCAGTACTTC
D: .; V: TRBV6-1; length: 15; size: few; J: TRBJ2-6; CDR3: CASKKKGPGANVLTF; DNA: TGTGCCAGCAAGAAGAAGGGGCCTGGGGCCAACGTCCTGACTTTC
D: .; V: TRBV29-1; length: 10; size: many; J: TRBJ1-2; CDR3: CSVETGGYTF; DNA: TGCAGCGTTGAGACGGGTGGCTACACCTTC
D: .; V: TRBV28; length: 14; size: many; J: TRBJ1-2; CDR3: CASNLPDRYYGYTF; DNA: TGTGCCAGCAACTTACCTGACAGATACTATGGCTACACCTTC
D: .; V: TRBV5-1; length: 15; size: many; J: TRBJ2-7; CDR3: CASSLELASSYEQYF; DNA: TGCGCCAGCAGCTTGGAGCTAGCGTCTAGCTACGAGCAGTACTTC
D: .; V: TRBV7-9; length: 13; size: many; J: TRBJ1-2; CDR3: CASHSGGRSGYTF; DNA: TGTGCCAGCCACTCCGGGGGAAGATCCGGCTACACCTTC
D: TRBD2; V: TRBV6-1; length: 17; size: many; J: TRBJ2-2; CDR3: CASSEFYLASGTGELFF; DNA: TGTGCCAGCAGTGAATTTTATTTGGCTAGCGGGACCGGGGAGCTGTTTTTT
D: .; V: TRBV9; length: 14; size: few; J: TRBJ1-6; CDR3: CASIVEVKNSPLHF; DNA: TGTGCCAGCATCGTAGAGGTAAAGAATTCACCCCTCCACTTT
D: .; V: TRBV19; length: 15; size: .; J: TRBJ2-1; CDR3: CASSPSTDRYNEQFF; DNA: TGTGCCAGTAGTCCTTCTACGGACAGATACAATGAGCAGTTCTTC
D: .; V: TRBV2; length: 14; size: many; J: TRBJ2-7; CDR3: CASSEGGGWGEQYF; DNA: TGTGCCAGCAGTGAGGGGGGAGGCTGGGGGGAGCAGTACTTC
D: TRBD1; V: TRBV12-3/TRBV12-4; length: 15; size: .; J: TRBJ2-7; CDR3: CASSLRTGTSYEQYF; DNA: TGTGCCAGCAGTTTGCGGACAGGGACCTCTTACGAGCAGTACTTC
D: .; V: TRBV10-2; length: 10; size: many; J: TRBJ2-7; CDR3: CASSNYEQYF; DNA: TGCGCCAGCAGCAACTACGAGCAGTACTTC
D: TRBD2; V: TRBV10-2; length: 16; size: many; J: TRBJ2-2; CDR3: CASTPSSGGFTGELFF; DNA: TGCGCCAGCACGCCTTCTAGCGGGGGCTTTACCGGGGAGCTGTTTTTT
D: .; V: TRBV28; length: 16; size: many; J: TRBJ2-5; CDR3: CASSWGGGGWQETQYF; DNA: TGTGCCAGCAGCTGGGGGGGCGGCGGGTGGCAAGAGACCCAGTACTTC
D: TRBD1; V: TRBV6-1; length: 14; size: many; J: TRBJ2-5; CDR3: CASSRDRIGGTQYF; DNA: TGTGCCAGCAGCAGGGACAGGATAGGAGGGACCCAGTACTTC
D: .; V: TRBV28; length: 15; size: few; J: TRBJ2-7; CDR3: CASGRGYPTSGEQYF; DNA: TGTGCCAGCGGCCGCGGCTACCCCACTTCTGGCGAGCAGTACTTC
D: .; V: TRBV24-1; length: 12; size: many; J: TRBJ1-2; CDR3: CATSAGGYGYTF; DNA: TGTGCCACCAGTGCAGGAGGCTATGGCTACACCTTC
D: .; V: TRBV7-8; length: 13; size: many; J: TRBJ2-5; CDR3: CASRGAYQETQYF; DNA: TGTGCCAGCAGAGGAGCGTACCAAGAGACCCAGTACTTC
D: TRBD1; V: TRBV20-1; length: 15; size: medium-sized; J: TRBJ1-1; CDR3: CSARRTGGWNTEAFF; DNA: TGCAGTGCTAGACGGACAGGGGGCTGGAACACTGAAGCTTTCTTT
D: .; V: TRBV5-1; length: 16; size: .; J: TRBJ2-2; CDR3: CASSSTRGNPTGELFF; DNA: TGCGCCAGCAGCTCTACTAGAGGGAACCCCACCGGGGAGCTGTTTTTT